This entry concerns a single T cell receptor beta chain. An end of the junction does not agree with germline; a read error may underlie this. The entry originates in a study of naive and memory T cell subsets. This CDR3 is built from 11 residues. From germline, CDR1 is SEHNR and CDR2 FQNEAQ (reference sequence). Ligated cDNA underwent four rounds of PCR with nested alpha and beta constant region primers and SP2. In TCRdb, the 5' RACE reads were re-called with MiXCR into one record per CDR3 protein. Of 55,000 to 70,000 distinct CDR3 sequences listed, around 8% are singletons. TCR cDNA received a 3' ligated oligonucleotide that carried a UMI. RNA was extracted from less than 3 ml of whole blood of healthy adults.

V and J are TRBV7-9 and TRBJ2-7; D gene ambiguous. This clonotype was sampled from a female donor in good health. The CDR3 region has the DNA TGTGCCAGCAGCCGGACCTACGGGCAGTACTTC. It translates to CASSRTYGQYF.